This T cell receptor beta chain was found in a study of memory CD8 T cells in hepatitis C reinfection. This table comes from immunoSEQ multiplex PCR, and its TCRdb copy is limited to in-frame clones, with some not included. Of 35,000 to 50,000 clones in the sample, around 89% were seen once. The V segment lost 2 bases and the J segment 6 bases; nucleotides outside the gene matches: 4. The CDR3 length is 15 residues. Germline assignment: CDR1 SNHLY and CDR2 FYNNEI. As to this clone: Antigen: not known.

Study conclusions and caveats: Only four to six donors prevented definitive conclusions about public clonotypes.

The time point here: peak reinfection, 3 to 8 weeks after reinfection detection. The sorted cells went straight to TCR sequencing with no prior in vitro expansion. The chain has TRBV2 and TRBJ2-1, with 10 bases fitting TRBD1. Source material: naive CD8+ T cells sorted from blood. The TCR was taken from a man aged 18 to 35 with hepatitis C virus infection. The CDR3 nucleotides are TGTGCCAGCAGTGAAACCGGGACAGGGGCCAATGAGCAGTTCTTC. This gives the protein CASSETGTGANEQFF.